The present TCR beta chain was sequenced within a study of tumor and adjacent non-tumor tissue in lung cancer. In the study overall: Histology: around 13 adenocarcinoma, a couple of squamous cell carcinoma, 1 small cell lung cancer. Study-wide findings and caveats: Tumor repertoires had a smaller top 100 clone share than normal lung.

Germline lookup yields CDR1 MNHNS and CDR2 SASEGT. The CDR3 sequence is 16 residues long. A modified ARM-PCR protocol with three rounds of nested PCR amplified TCRbeta. TCRdb analysed the multiplex PCR reads with MiXCR anew, one entry per CDR3 protein. The sample consists of about 90,000 distinct CDR3 sequences, 61% of them appearing once. No cell sorting was done before RNA was extracted from the tissue. Comment on this clonotype: Its antigen is not known. One end of the junction fails to match germline, which may point to a read error.

The rearrangement links TRBV6-1 to TRBJ2-6; D is perhaps TRBD1 (6 bases). The clonotype originates from a man aged 65 to 85 with non-small cell lung cancer. The sequenced material came from lung tumor tissue. CDR3 in DNA: TGTGCCAGCAGTGCCGAGGACAGCTCTGGGACCAACGTCTTGAATTTC. Translated: CASSAEDSSGTNVLNF.